Below are 15 T cell receptor beta chains sequenced from a single sample in a study of T cell changes during pregnancy in multiple sclerosis. Assay: immunoSEQ multiplex PCR; the TCRdb copy retains only in-frame clones and omits some. Of about 93,000 clones in the sample, approximately 89% were seen once. This sample comprised peripheral blood, obtained before pregnancy. These TCRs come from a female donor with multiple sclerosis, enrolled in a pregnancy study.

The chain couples TRBV19 to TRBJ1-1; 9 bases match TRBD1. Per the germline V gene, CDR1 is LNHDA and CDR2 is SQIVND (reference sequence). The CDR3 length is 14 residues. J lost 4 bases, V lost 4 bases, and 4 bases had no gene match. CDR3 residues: CASSNRGQVTEAFF. CDR3 DNA: TGTGCCAGTAGTAACAGGGGGCAGGTCACTGAAGCTTTCTTT.

The V call is TRBV5-1, the J call TRBJ2-1; 8 bases are a match to TRBD2. Germline CDR1 reads SGHRS; CDR2 reads YFSETQ. The CDR3 extends over 15 amino acids. V gave up 1 base and J gave up 6 bases; unmatched junction bases: 6. The CDR3 here is CASSLWSSGPNEQFF. CDR3 DNA sequence: TGCGCCAGCAGCTTGTGGTCTAGCGGGCCCAATGAGCAGTTCTTC.

V gene TRBV11-2 combines with J gene TRBJ2-2; no definite D call. The CDR3 is made up of 14 amino acids. CDR1 is SGHAT and CDR2 is FQNNGV in the germline V gene. The V gene lost 2 bases and the J gene lost 5 bases, with 9 bases spanning the gap. For the CDR3, the DNA is TGTGCCAGCAGCTTAACAGTACCAACCGGGGAGCTGTTTTTT. Translated, it gives CASSLTVPTGELFF.

The rearrangement uses TRBV6-5 and TRBJ2-5; D may be TRBD1 (6 bases). The germline gives CDR1 MNHEY, CDR2 SVGAGI. The CDR3 is 14 amino acids. V was cut by 6 bases and J by 4 bases, with 15 bases left in between. The CDR3 sequence is CASRMSGRGETQYF. DNA for the CDR3: TGTGCCAGCAGGATGTCGGGCAGGGGAGAGACCCAGTACTTC.

The rearrangement links TRBV7-9 to TRBJ1-5, with 7 bases identical to TRBD1. V shed 0 bases, J shed 7 bases, and the junction held 3 bases outside the gene matches. Looked up from germline, CDR1 is SEHNR and CDR2 is FQNEAQ (reference sequence). This CDR3 comprises 14 residues. The CDR3 reads CASSLAGGGQPQHF. The DNA of the CDR3 is TGTGCCAGCAGCTTAGCAGGGGGCGGACAGCCCCAGCATTTT.

The chain links TRBV6-5 to TRBJ1-3; D call uncertain. The V end was cut by 0 bases, the J end by 0 bases, with 6 bases between. Germline assignment: CDR1 MNHEY and CDR2 SVGAGI. The CDR3 runs to 15 residues. CDR3 in amino acids: CASSYSSRSGNTIYF. The CDR3 bases are TGTGCCAGCAGTTACTCCAGTCGCTCTGGAAACACCATATATTTT.

The chain couples TRBV18 to TRBJ1-1, with 10 bases aligning to TRBD1. After removal of 1 base from V and 0 bases from J, the junction contained 5 bases not matched to a gene. This CDR3 contains 17 residues. Germline V CDR1 and CDR2: KGHSH, LQKENI. In DNA, the CDR3 is TGTGCCAGCTCACCACTTCCGACAGGGGGCCTGAACACTGAAGCTTTCTTT. As protein: CASSPLPTGGLNTEAFF. The whole variable domain, filled in from reference TRBV18 and TRBJ1-1, reads NAGVMQNPRHLVRRRGQEARLRCSPMKGHSHVYWYRQLPEEGLKFMVYLQKENIIDESGMPKERFSAEFPKEGPSILRIQQVVRGDSAAYFCASSPLPTGGLNTEAFFGQGTRLTVV.

The CDR3 coding sequence is TGTGCCTGGAGTCCCTCTAGCGCCGAGCAGTACTTC. Protein: CAWSPSSAEQYF. This chain uses TRBV30 with TRBJ2-7; a weak D match, TRBD2 (6 bases). This CDR3 has 12 residues. The ends were cut back, 2 bases at V and 6 bases at J, with 11 bases in the middle. Germline V gives CDR1 GTSNPN, CDR2 SVGIG (reference sequence). Drawing the rest from reference TRBV30 and TRBJ2-7, the complete variable domain is SQTIHQWPATLVQPVGSPLSLECTVEGTSNPNLYWYRQAAGRGLQLLFYSVGIGQISSEVPQNLSASRPQDRQFILSSKKLLLSDSGFYLCAWSPSSAEQYFGPGTRLTVT.

This clone was observed a single time. The chain employs TRBV5-6 and TRBJ2-7; TRBD2 is a possible D gene (6 bases). Germline-derived CDR1 and CDR2 are SGHDT and YYEEEE. The CDR3 loop spans 15 amino acids. V was clipped by 0 bases and J by 6 bases, with 16 bases between them. In DNA form, the CDR3 reads TGTGCCAGCAGCTTGGTAGGCAGGGAGGTGAGCGAGCAGTACTTC. It is translated as CASSLVGREVSEQYF.

This chain joins TRBV7-2 and TRBJ1-2; TRBD1 is a possible D gene (6 bases). CDR1 and CDR2 from the germline V gene are SGHTA and FQGNSA. Trimming left V 1 base short and J 6 bases short, with 18 bases between. The CDR3 spans 16 residues. CDR3 protein: CASSLGRGGGSDGYTF. In DNA, the CDR3 is TGTGCCAGCAGCTTAGGTAGGGGAGGGGGAAGTGATGGCTACACCTTC.

J is TRBJ2-7 and V is TRBV28; D unclear. From germline, CDR1 is MDHEN and CDR2 SYDVKM. The length of the CDR3 is 14 residues. The V end was cut by 6 bases, the J end by 3 bases, with 15 bases between. The CDR3 sequence is CASSPLGGIYEQYF. CDR3 nucleotide sequence: TGTGCCAGCAGCCCCCTCGGCGGAATCTACGAGCAGTACTTC.

V and J are TRBV7-2 and TRBJ2-3; unclear D gene. V shed 1 base and J shed 2 bases, with 10 bases lying between them. The CDR3 runs to 15 residues. From germline, CDR1 is SGHTA and CDR2 FQGNSA. In DNA form, the CDR3 reads TGTGCCAGCAGCTTAGGGGCTCTCAACACAGATACGCAGTATTTT. It translates to CASSLGALNTDTQYF.

The V and J genes are TRBV30 and TRBJ1-2; tentatively, D is TRBD1 (5 bases). Germline CDR1 reads GTSNPN; CDR2 reads SVGIG (reference sequence). Trimming cost V 4 bases and J 4 bases, with 16 bases left between them. The CDR3 contains 14 residues. CDR3 sequence: CAWTLGVGLYGYTF. The DNA for the CDR3 is TGTGCCTGGACTCTAGGGGTAGGGCTCTATGGCTACACCTTC.

The chain carries TRBV21-1 and TRBJ1-5; the table assigns TRBD1, which was not confirmed against the DNA. TRBV21-1 is labeled a pseudogene. This CDR3 has 18 amino acids. CDR3 protein: CASSKICNDRVGNQPQHF. Written as DNA, the CDR3 is TGTGCCAGCAGCAAAATCTGTAACGACAGGGTGGGCAATCAGCCCCAGCATTTT.

The V gene is TRBV28, the J gene TRBJ2-7; D is possibly TRBD2 (5 bases). With 5 bases removed from V and 6 bases from J, the gap between germline ends came to 11 bases. Looked up from germline, CDR1 is MDHEN and CDR2 is SYDVKM. CDR3 size: 12 residues. This CDR3 reads CASSRGLVEQYF. As DNA, the CDR3 is TGTGCCAGCAGTCGGGGTTTGGTCGAGCAGTACTTC. Using reference TRBV28 and TRBJ2-7 for the parts outside the CDR3, the full variable domain is DVKVTQSSRYLVKRTGEKVFLECVQDMDHENMFWYRQDPGLGLRLIYFSYDVKMKEKGDIPEGYSVSREKKERFSLILESASTNQTSMYLCASSRGLVEQYFGPGTRLTVT.